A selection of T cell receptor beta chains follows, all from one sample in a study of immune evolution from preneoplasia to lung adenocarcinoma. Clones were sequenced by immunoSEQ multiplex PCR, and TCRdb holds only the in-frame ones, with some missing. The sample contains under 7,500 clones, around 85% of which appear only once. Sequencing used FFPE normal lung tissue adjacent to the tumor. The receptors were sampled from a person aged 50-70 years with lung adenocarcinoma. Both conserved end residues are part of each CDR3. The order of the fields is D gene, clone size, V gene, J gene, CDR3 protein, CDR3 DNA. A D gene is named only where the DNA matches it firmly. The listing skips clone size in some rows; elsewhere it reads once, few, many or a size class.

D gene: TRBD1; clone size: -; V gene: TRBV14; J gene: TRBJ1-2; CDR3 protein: CASSLQGFDYGYTF; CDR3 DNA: TGTGCCAGCAGTCTACAGGGGTTTGACTATGGCTACACCTTC
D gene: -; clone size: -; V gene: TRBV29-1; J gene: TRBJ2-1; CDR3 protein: CSVDSFFAGEQFF; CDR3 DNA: TGCAGCGTTGACAGTTTCTTCGCGGGTGAGCAGTTCTTC
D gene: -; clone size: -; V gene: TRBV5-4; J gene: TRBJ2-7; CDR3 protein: CASSLYPGYEQYF; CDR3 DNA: TGTGCCAGCAGCTTGTATCCCGGGTACGAGCAGTACTTC
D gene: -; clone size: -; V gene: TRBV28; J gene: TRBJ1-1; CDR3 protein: CASSPFRTVNTEAFF; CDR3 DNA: TGTGCCAGCAGTCCTTTCCGGACAGTGAACACTGAAGCTTTCTTT
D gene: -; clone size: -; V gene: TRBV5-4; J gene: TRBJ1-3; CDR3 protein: CASSPGPPSGNTIYF; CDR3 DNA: TGTGCCAGCAGTCCTGGACCGCCCTCTGGAAACACCATATATTTT
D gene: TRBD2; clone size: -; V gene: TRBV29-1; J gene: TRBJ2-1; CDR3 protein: CSVETSGSLDEQFF; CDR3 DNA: TGCAGCGTTGAGACTAGCGGGAGTTTAGATGAGCAGTTCTTC
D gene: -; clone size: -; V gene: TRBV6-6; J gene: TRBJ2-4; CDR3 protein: CASSYQSGAKNIQYF; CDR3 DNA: TGTGCCAGCAGTTACCAGTCAGGGGCCAAAAACATTCAGTACTTC
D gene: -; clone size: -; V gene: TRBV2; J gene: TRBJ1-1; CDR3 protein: CASTRTPNTEAFF; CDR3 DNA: TGTGCCAGCACCCGGACACCGAACACTGAAGCTTTCTTT
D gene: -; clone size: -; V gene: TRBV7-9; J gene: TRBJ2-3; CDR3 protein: CASSFVGGPGADTQYF; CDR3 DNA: TGTGCCAGCAGCTTTGTGGGCGGTCCCGGGGCAGATACGCAGTATTTT
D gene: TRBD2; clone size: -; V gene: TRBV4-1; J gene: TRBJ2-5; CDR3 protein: CASSQDGLAGETQYF; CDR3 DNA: TGCGCCAGCAGCCAAGATGGCCTAGCGGGAGAGACCCAGTACTTC
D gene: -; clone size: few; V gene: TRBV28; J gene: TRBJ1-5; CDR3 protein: CASSPPRGPQHF; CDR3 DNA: TGTGCCAGCAGTCCCCCCAGGGGTCCCCAGCATTTT
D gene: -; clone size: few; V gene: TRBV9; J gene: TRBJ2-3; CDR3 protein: CASSEGWGGTDTQYF; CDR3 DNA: TGTGCCAGCAGCGAAGGGTGGGGAGGCACAGATACGCAGTATTTT
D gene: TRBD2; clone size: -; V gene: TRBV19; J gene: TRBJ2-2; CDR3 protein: CANTLAEEGTGELFF; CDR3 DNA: TGTGCCAATACCCTAGCGGAGGAGGGTACCGGGGAGCTGTTTTTT
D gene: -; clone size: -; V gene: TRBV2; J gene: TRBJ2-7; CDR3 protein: CASSGTGTYEQYF; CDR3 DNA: TGTGCCAGCAGCGGGACTGGAACCTACGAGCAGTACTTC
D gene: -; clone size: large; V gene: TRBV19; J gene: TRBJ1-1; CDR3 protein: CASNLGVSEAFF; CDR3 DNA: TGTGCCAGTAACCTTGGGGTCTCTGAAGCTTTCTTT
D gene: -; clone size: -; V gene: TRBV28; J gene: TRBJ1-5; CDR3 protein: CASSSGQPQHF; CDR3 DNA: TGTGCCAGCAGTTCAGGTCAGCCCCAGCATTTT
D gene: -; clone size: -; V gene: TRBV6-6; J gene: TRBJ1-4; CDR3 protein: CASSSSGLGEKLFF; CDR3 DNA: TGTGCCAGCAGTTCTTCCGGACTGGGAGAAAAACTGTTTTTT
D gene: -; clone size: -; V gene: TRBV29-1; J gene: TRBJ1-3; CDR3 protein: CSVPGPSSSGNTIYF; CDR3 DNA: TGCAGCGTTCCGGGGCCTAGTTCGAGCGGAAACACCATATATTTT
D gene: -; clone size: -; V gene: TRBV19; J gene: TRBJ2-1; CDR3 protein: CASSTDGTYNEQFF; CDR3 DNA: TGTGCCAGTAGTACGGACGGAACCTACAATGAGCAGTTCTTC
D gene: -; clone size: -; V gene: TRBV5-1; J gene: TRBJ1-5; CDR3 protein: CANPTGKHPQHF; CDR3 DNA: TGCGCCAACCCCACAGGGAAGCATCCCCAGCATTTT
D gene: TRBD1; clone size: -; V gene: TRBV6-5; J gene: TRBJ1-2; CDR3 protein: CASGGTGSNYGYTF; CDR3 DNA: TGTGCCAGCGGCGGGACAGGATCAAACTATGGCTACACCTTC
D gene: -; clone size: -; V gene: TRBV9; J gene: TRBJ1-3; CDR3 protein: CASSGGLSGNTIYF; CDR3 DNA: TGTGCCAGCAGCGGGGGACTCTCTGGAAACACCATATATTTT
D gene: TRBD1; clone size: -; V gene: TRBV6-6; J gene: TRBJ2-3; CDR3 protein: CASSPLTGNTDTQYF; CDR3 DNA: TGTGCCAGCAGTCCCTTGACAGGGAACACAGATACGCAGTATTTT
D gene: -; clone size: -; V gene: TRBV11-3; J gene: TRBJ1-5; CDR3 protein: CASADPGYQPQHF; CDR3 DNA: TGTGCCAGCGCGGACCCTGGATATCAGCCCCAGCATTTT
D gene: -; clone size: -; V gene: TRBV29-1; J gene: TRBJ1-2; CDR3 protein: CSVVSGGGYTF; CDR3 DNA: TGCAGCGTTGTTAGCGGCGGCGGCTACACCTTC
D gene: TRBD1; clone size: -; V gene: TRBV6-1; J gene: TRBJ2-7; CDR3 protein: CASSGDRTEQYF; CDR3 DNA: TGTGCCAGCAGTGGGGACAGGACCGAGCAGTACTTC
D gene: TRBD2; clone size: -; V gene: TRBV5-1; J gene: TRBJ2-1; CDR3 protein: CASGSSGAYNEQFF; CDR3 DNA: TGCGCCAGCGGATCTAGCGGGGCCTACAATGAGCAGTTCTTC
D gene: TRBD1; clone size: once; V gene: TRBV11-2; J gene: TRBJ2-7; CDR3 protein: CASSGTGRLGEQYF; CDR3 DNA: TGTGCCAGCAGTGGGACAGGGCGCCTAGGGGAGCAGTACTTC
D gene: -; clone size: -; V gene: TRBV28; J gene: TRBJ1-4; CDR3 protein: CASSLASEKLFF; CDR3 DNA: TGTGCCAGCAGTTTAGCCAGTGAAAAACTGTTTTTT
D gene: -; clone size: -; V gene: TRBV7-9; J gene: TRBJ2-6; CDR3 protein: CASSPAGANVLTF; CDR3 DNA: TGTGCCAGCAGCCCCGCTGGGGCCAACGTCCTGACTTTC
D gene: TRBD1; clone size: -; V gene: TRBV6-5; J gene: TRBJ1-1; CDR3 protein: CASMKLGQYTEAFF; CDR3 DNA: TGTGCCAGCATGAAGTTGGGACAGTACACTGAAGCTTTCTTT
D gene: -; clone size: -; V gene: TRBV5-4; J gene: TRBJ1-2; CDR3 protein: CASRFRGRDGYTF; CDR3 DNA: TGTGCCAGCAGGTTCAGGGGAAGGGACGGCTACACCTTC
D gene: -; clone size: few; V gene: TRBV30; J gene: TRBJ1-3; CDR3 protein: CAWRPSSAGNTIYF; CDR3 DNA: TGTGCCTGGAGACCGTCGTCTGCGGGAAACACCATATATTTT
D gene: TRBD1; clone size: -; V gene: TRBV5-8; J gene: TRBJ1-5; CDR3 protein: CASSSGTGQGQPQHF; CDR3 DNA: TGTGCCAGCAGCTCTGGGACAGGGCAAGGCCAGCCCCAGCATTTT
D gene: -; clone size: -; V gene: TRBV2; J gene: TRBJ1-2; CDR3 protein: CASKGRANYGYTF; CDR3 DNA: TGTGCCAGCAAAGGGCGAGCTAACTATGGCTACACCTTC